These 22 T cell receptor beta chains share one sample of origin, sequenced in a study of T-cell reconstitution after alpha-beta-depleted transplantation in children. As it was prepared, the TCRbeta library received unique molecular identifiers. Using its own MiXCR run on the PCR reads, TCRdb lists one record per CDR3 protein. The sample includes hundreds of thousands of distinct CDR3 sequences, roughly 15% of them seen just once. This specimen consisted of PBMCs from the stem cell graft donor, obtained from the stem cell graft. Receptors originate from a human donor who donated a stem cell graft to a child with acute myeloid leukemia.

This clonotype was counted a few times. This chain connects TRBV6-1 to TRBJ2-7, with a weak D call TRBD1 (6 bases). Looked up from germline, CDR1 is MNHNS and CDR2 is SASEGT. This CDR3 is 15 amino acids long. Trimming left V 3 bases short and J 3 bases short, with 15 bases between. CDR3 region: CASSEYEDSRYEQYV. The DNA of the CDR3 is TGTGCCAGCAGTGAGTACGAGGACAGTCGCTACGAGCAGTACGTC.

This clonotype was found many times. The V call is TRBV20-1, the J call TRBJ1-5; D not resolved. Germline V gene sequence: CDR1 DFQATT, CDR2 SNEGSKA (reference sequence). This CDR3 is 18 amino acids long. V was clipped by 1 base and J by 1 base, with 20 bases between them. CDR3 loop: CSARVVGSVLRSNQPQHF. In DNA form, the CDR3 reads TGCAGTGCTAGAGTTGTGGGATCGGTATTAAGGAGCAATCAGCCCCAGCATTTT.

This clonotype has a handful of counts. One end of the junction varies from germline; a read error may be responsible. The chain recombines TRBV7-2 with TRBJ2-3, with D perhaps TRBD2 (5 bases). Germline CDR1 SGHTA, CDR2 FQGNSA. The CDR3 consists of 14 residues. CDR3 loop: CASSIATQTVTQYF. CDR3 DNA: TGTGCCAGCAGCATAGCGACCCAGACGGTTACGCAGTATTTT.

The CDR3 reads CASSLAAGTVNYEQYV. CDR3 coding DNA: TGTGCCAGCAGCTTAGCTGCCGGGACGGTGAATTACGAGCAGTACGTC. The chain has TRBV7-2 and TRBJ2-7; TRBD1 or TRBD2 may be the D gene (5 bases each). V lost 0 bases to trimming and J lost 4 bases, with 16 bases between them. Per germline, CDR1 SGHTA and CDR2 FQGNSA. The CDR3 extends over 16 amino acids.

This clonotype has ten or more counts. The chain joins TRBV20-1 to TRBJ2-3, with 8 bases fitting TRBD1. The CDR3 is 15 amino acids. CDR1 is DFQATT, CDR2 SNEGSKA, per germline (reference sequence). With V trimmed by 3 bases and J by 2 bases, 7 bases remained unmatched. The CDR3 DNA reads TGCAGTGCTAGGGGGGGCAGGGGGCCCACAGATACGCAGTATTTT. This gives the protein CSARGGRGPTDTQYF.

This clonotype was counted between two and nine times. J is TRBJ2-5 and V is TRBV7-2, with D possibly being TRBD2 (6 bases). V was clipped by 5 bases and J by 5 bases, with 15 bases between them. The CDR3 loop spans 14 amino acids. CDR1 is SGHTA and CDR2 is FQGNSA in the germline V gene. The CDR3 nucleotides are TGTGCCAGCAGCCATTGGAAAGGAGGGGAGACCCAGTACTTC. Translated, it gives CASSHWKGGETQYF.

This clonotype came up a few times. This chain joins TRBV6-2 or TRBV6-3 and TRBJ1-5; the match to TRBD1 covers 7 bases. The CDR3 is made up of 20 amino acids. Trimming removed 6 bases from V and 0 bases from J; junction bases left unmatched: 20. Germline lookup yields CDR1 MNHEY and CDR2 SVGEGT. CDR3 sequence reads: CASSLPGRGIIDVSNQPQHF. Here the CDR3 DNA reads TGTGCCAGCAGCCTCCCTGGCAGGGGGATAATTGATGTTAGCAATCAGCCCCAGCATTTT.

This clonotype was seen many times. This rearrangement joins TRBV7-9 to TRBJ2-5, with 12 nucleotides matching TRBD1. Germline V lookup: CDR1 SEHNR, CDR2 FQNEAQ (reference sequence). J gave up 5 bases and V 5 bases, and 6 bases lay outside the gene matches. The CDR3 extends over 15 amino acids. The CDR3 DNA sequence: TGTGCCAGCAGCGTTGGGACAGGGGGCTTGGAGACCCAGTACTTC. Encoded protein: CASSVGTGGLETQYF.

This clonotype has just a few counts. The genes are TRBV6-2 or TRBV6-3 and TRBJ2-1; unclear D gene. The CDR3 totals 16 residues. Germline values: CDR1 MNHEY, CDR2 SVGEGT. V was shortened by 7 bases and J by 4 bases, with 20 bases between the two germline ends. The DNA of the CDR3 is TGTGCCAGCACCAAATCCACAGTGTTTACATACAATGAGCAGTTCTTC. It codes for CASTKSTVFTYNEQFF.

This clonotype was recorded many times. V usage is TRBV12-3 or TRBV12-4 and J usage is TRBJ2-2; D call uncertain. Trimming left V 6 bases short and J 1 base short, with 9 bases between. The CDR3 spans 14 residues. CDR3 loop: CASSLRRNTGELFF. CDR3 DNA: TGTGCCAGCAGCTTAAGACGGAACACCGGGGAGCTGTTTTTT.

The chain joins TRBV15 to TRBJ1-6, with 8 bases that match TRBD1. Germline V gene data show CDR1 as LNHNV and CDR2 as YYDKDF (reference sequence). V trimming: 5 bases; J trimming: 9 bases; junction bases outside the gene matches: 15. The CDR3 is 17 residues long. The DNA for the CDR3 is TGTGCCACCAGCGGAGCTCTAAGACAGGGGAATGGTTCACCCCTCCACTTT. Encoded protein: CATSGALRQGNGSPLHF.

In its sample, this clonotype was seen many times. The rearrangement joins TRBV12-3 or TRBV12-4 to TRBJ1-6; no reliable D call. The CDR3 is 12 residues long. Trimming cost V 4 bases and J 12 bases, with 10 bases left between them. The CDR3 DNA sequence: TGTGCCAGCAGTTCGGAGGTGGGACCCCTCCACTTT. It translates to CASSSEVGPLHF.

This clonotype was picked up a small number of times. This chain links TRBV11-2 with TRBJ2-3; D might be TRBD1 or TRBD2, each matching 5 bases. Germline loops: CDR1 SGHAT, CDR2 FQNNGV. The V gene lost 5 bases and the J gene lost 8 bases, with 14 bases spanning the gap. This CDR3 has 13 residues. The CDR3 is CASSRSGLGTQYF. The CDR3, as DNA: TGTGCCAGCAGCCGTTCGGGGCTCGGTACGCAGTATTTT. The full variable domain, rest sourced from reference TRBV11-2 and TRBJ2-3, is EAGVAQSPRYKIIEKRQSVAFWCNPISGHATLYWYQQILGQGPKLLIQFQNNGVVDDSQLPKDRFSAERLKGVDSTLKIQPAKLEDSAVYLCASSRSGLGTQYFGPGTRLTVL.

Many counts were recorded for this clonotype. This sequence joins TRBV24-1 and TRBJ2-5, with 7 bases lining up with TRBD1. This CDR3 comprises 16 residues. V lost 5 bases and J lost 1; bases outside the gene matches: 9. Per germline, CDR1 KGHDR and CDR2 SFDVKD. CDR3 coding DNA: TGTGCCACCAGTGGTCCCGGACAGGACCGCCAAGAGACCCAGTACTTC. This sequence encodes CATSGPGQDRQETQYF.

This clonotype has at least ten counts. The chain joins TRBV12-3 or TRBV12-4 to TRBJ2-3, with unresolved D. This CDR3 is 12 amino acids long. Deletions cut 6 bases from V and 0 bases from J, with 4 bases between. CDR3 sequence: CASRLSTDTQYF. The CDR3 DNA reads TGTGCCAGCAGACTTAGCACAGATACGCAGTATTTT.

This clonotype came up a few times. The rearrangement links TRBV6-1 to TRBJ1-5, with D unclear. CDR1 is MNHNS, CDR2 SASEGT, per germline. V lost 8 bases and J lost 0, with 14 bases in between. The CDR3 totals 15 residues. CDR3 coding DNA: TGTGCCAGCCTAGTAGGCGCTTATAGCAATCAGCCCCAGCATTTT. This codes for CASLVGAYSNQPQHF.

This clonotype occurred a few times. CDR3: CSARDGATGELFF. The CDR3 DNA reads as TGCAGTGCTAGAGATGGGGCGACCGGGGAGCTGTTTTTT. The V call is TRBV20-1, the J call TRBJ2-2, with D maybe TRBD1 (5 bases). This CDR3 has 13 amino acids. V lost 0 bases, J lost 5 bases, and 7 bases lay in between. The germline CDR1 and CDR2 sequences are DFQATT and SNEGSKA (reference sequence).

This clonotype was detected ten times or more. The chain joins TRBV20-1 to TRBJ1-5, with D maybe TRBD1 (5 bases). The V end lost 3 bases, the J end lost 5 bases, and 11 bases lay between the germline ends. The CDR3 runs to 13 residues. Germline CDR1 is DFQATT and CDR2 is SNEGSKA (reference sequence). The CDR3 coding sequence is TGCAGTGCTAGGTACGGGGGTGATCAGCCCCAGCATTTT. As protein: CSARYGGDQPQHF.

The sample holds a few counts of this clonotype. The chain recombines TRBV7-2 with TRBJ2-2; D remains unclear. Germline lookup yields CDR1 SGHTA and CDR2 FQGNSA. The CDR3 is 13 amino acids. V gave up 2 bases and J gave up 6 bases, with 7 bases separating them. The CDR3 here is CASSLSSPGELFF. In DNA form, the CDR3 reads TGTGCCAGCAGCTTAAGCAGCCCCGGGGAGCTGTTTTTT.

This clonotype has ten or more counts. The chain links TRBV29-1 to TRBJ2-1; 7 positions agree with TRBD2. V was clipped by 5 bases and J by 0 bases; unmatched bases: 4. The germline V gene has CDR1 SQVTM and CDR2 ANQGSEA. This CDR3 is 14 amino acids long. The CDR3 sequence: CSVSGVSSYNEQFF. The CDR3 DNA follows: TGCAGCGTTAGCGGGGTGAGCTCCTACAATGAGCAGTTCTTC.

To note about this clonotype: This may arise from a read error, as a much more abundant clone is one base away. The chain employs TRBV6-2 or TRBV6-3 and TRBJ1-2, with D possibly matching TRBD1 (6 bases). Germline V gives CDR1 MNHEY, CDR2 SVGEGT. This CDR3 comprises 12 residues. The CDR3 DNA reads TGTGCCAGCGAAGGGGGAACCTATGGCTACCCCTTC. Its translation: CASEGGTYGYPF.

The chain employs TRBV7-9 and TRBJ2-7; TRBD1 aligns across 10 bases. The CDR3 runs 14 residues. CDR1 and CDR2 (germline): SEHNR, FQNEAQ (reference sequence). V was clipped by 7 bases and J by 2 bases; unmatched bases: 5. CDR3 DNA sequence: TGTGCCAGCACCGGGACAGGGGTCCCCTACGAGCAGTACTTC. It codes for CASTGTGVPYEQYF. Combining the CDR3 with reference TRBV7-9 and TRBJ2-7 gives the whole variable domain DTGVSQNPRHKITKRGQNVTFRCDPISEHNRLYWYRQTLGQGPEFLTYFQNEAQLEKSRLLSDRFSAERPKGSFSTLEIQRTEQGDSAMYLCASTGTGVPYEQYFGPGTRLTVT.